This TCR beta chain was recorded in a study of cytomegalovirus exposure and HLA in healthy donors. The PCR ran on 60 Vbeta and 13 Jbeta primers. The data were produced by immunoSEQ multiplex PCR, yet TCRdb's version contains in-frame clones alone and is incomplete. The repertoire table contains just over 200,000 clones. General study points: The authors judged a highly shared variant cluster likely a sequencing artifact. Some TCR beta chains (around 180 of them) were listed as cytomegalovirus-associated. Analysis was carried out at a later point, and it linked a missense DCLRE1C variant to TCR beta V- and J-gene trimming. Per published reports, the classifier diagnosed cytomegalovirus status with high specificity and sensitivity.

In regard to this clone: What it recognizes is unknown.

This sequence originates from a girl aged 2 to 10 in good health and CMV-seropositive. Sample: PBMCs.

The CDR3, as DNA: TGTGCCAGCTCATTGACAGGGGTAGGCGCAGATACGCAGTATTTT. It specifies CASSLTGVGADTQYF. J is TRBJ2-3 and V is TRBV18, with 8 bases matching TRBD1. Germline CDR1 and CDR2: KGHSH and LQKENI. CDR3 length equals 15 residues. J gave up 4 bases and V 5 bases, and 8 bases lay outside the gene matches. The full variable domain, in which reference TRBV18 and TRBJ2-3 provide the parts outside the CDR3, is NAGVMQNPRHLVRRRGQEARLRCSPMKGHSHVYWYRQLPEEGLKFMVYLQKENIIDESGMPKERFSAEFPKEGPSILRIQQVVRGDSAAYFCASSLTGVGADTQYFGPGTRLTVL.